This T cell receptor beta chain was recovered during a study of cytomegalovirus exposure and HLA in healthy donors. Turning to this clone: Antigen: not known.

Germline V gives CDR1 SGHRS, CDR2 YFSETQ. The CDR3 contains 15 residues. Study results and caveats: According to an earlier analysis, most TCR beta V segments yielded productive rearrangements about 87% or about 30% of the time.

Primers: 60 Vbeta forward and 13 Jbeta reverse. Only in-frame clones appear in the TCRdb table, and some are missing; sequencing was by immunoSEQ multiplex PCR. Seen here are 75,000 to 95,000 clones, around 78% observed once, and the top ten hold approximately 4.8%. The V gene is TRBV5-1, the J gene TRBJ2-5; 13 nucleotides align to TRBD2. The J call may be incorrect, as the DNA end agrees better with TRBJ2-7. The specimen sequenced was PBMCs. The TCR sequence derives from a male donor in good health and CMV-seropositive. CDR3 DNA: TGCGCCAGCAGCTACACTAGCGGGGGGGCCTACGAGCAGTACTTC. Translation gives CASSYTSGGAYEQYF.